This TCR beta chain was captured by sequencing in a study of T cell responses to AZD1222 COVID-19 vaccine (dated by TCRdb to the early 2020s). At the level of the whole study: TCR sequencing was performed for 230 to 250 trial participants, of whom 200 to 220 were given two doses of AZD1222 and approximately 26 were given two doses of MenACWY control vaccine. Enrollment into the trials was organized by age into subgroups of 18-55, 56-69 and 70-plus years, and those subgroups contained 148, 28 and 57 TCR-sequenced participants, respectively. Points the paper makes about the study in general: Participants were mostly white British, with more females than males. The authors suggested clonal diversity may have been underestimated. A significant rise in spike-specific TCR breadth and depth was observed after two AZD1222 doses relative to day 0 and relative to MenACWY recipients. Nearly half of unique spike-specific TCRs reportedly recognized epitopes outside regions mutated in the B.1.351 and B.1.1.7 variants. Because no day 14 peak-response samples were available, repertoires were characterized only after the peak T cell response. The whole spike protein was spanned by vaccine-associated CD4 TCRs, and dominant responses were seen in regions 160-218 and 743-854. Only six AZD1222 recipients were SARS-CoV-2 seropositive at baseline, limiting conclusions about previously exposed vaccinees. In the small 56-69-year group, the increase in depth fell short of significance, most likely because of low power.

Taken with the paper, the label for time point translates to: baseline before first vaccination. The label giving this sample's treatment or condition can be read as: meningococcal conjugate vaccine given as trial control. Samples from vaccinated people were obtained from the UK trials COV001 and COV002, which included a single-blind randomized controlled phase 2/3 trial of AZD1222 (ChAdOx1 nCoV-19) in healthy adults. Trial participant PBMC samples were collected at day 0 and day 28 after the second dose for TCRbeta chain sequencing. The CDR3 regions of human TCRbeta chains were subjected to immunosequencing. In the authors' own workflow: TCRs in the repertoires were matched against a reference library of SARS-CoV-2-specific TCRs that had been generated with the MIRA antigen-specificity platform. Breadth meant the fraction of unique TCRs that were SARS-CoV-2-associated, whereas depth meant the fraction of total T cells that were SARS-CoV-2-associated. Using the MIRA data, each spike-specific TCR was mapped to the spike region that the TCR reacts to and placed in a CD4 or CD8 class. Log10-transformed breadth and depth values were compared by one-way ANOVA with Sidak's multiple comparisons tests. Imported from immuneACCESS, the table was reduced by TCRdb to in-frame sequences with V and J called. These copies leave out some clones; in studies compared against another copy, an unresolved V gene accounts for under half, and the cause of the remainder is not known. That table furnishes V, J and clone size, whereas the DNA furnished D and trimming. The sample table holds about 83,000 clones, of which 88% were seen once. Clones ranked in the top ten supply roughly 5.1% of the sample.

With respect to this clone: Its cognate antigen has yet to be identified. No much larger clone exists at a distance of one base, and base qualities are not known.

The receptor comes from an adult in good health. The sequencing here drew on peripheral blood, taken on day 0 of MenACWY control vaccination.

Read as DNA, the sequence is TGTGCCTGGACCCTGAGCACAGATACGCAGTATTTT. Its protein is CAWTLSTDTQYF. The sequence is built from TRBV30 and TRBJ2-3; no D segment can be confidently identified. Trimming removed 4 bases from V and 0 bases from J, leaving 5 bases between the germline ends. Based on the germline V gene (reference sequence), the CDR1 and CDR2 sequences are GTSNPN and SVGIG. The CDR3 runs 12 residues from the cysteine to the phenylalanine. Just CDR3 DNA is preserved here, 36 bases in frame from base 1.